This T cell receptor beta chain was profiled in a study of T-cell memory formation after mild COVID-19. About the research overall: Clusters of TCRs were largely donor specific. Study-level points and caveats: Unconfirmed was the SARS-CoV-2 specificity of second-wave clones that peaked on day 37. CD4/CD8 balance characterized clones contracting day 15 to 85, and CD4+ skew characterized later expanders. That cross-reactive memory joined was suggested by some responding clones appearing in pre-infection memory.

TCRdb itself ran the 5' RACE reads through MiXCR, one entry per CDR3 protein. The table records under 550,000 distinct CDR3 sequences, 18% of them present only once. Comment on this clonotype: Its specificity is not known.

Germline CDR1 reads DFQATT; CDR2 reads SNEGSKA (reference sequence). J was trimmed by 3 bases and V by 2 bases; bases with no gene match: 3. The CDR3 runs 15 residues. The receptor was isolated from an adult woman who had mild COVID-19 (a few samples of this study predate the infection). Cell type and time point are not known. The rearrangement joins TRBV20-1 to TRBJ2-3, with 12 bases identical to TRBD2. Material for sequencing was PBMCs or a T cell subset sorted from them (not recorded which). Here the CDR3 DNA reads TGCAGTGCTAGAAAGACTAGCGGGAGAACAGATACGCAGTATTTT. This sequence encodes CSARKTSGRTDTQYF.